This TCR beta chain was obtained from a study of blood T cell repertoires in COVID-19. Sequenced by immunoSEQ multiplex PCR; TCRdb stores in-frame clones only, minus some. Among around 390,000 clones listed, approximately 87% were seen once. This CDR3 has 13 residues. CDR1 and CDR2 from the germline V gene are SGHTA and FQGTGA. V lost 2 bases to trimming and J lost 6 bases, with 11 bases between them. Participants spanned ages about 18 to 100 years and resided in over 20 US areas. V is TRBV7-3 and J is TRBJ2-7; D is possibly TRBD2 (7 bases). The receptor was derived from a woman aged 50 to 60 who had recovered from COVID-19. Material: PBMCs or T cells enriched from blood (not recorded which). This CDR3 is CASSLWEGVEQYF. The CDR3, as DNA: TGTGCCAGCAGCTTATGGGAGGGGGTCGAGCAGTACTTC.